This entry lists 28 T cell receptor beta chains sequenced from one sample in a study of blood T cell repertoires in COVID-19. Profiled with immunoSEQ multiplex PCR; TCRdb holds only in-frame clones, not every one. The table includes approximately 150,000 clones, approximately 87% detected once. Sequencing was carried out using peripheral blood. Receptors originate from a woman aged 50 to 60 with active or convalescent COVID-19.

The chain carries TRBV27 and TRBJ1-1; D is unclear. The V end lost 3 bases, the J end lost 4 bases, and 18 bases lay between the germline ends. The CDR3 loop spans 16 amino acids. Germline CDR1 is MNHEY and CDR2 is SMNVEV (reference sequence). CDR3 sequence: CASSFLRVGGTTEAFF. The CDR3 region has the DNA TGTGCCAGCAGTTTTCTCAGAGTGGGAGGTACCACTGAAGCTTTCTTT.

CDR3 sequence reads: CASSHDNQGAVWETQYF. CDR3 DNA: TGCGCCAGCAGCCACGATAATCAGGGGGCGGTTTGGGAGACCCAGTACTTC. J is TRBJ2-5 and V is TRBV4-1; 8 bases line up with TRBD1. Trimming cost V 3 bases and J 5 bases; bases outside gene matches: 14. Germline-derived CDR1 and CDR2 are MGHRA and YSYEKL. The CDR3 is 17 amino acids.

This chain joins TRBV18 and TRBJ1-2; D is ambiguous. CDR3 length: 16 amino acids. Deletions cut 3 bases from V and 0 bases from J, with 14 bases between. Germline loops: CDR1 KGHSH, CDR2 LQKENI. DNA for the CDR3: TGTGCCAGCTCACCCGTTACGGGGTCCGCTAACTATGGCTACACCTTC. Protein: CASSPVTGSANYGYTF.

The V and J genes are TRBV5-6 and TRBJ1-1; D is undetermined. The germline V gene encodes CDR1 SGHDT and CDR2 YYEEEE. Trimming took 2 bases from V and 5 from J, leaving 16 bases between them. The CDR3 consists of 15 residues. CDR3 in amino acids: CASSFPLDAKTEAFF. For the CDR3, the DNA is TGTGCCAGCAGCTTCCCGCTAGACGCGAAGACTGAAGCTTTCTTT.

The CDR3 coding sequence is TGTGCCAGCACCAAAACGCCGGGACTCTCTGGAAACACCATATATTTT. Its protein is CASTKTPGLSGNTIYF. This rearrangement joins TRBV5-5 to TRBJ1-3, with D perhaps matching TRBD1 (5 bases). From germline, CDR1 is SGHKS and CDR2 YYEKEE (reference sequence). The V and J ends lost 6 bases and 0 bases respectively, with 16 bases between them. The CDR3 has 16 amino acids. The full variable domain, rest sourced from reference TRBV5-5 and TRBJ1-3, is DAGVTQSPTHLIKTRGQQVTLRCSPISGHKSVSWYQQVLGQGPQFIFQYYEKEERGRGNFPDRFSARQFPNYSSELNVNALLLGDSALYLCASTKTPGLSGNTIYFGEGSWLTVV.

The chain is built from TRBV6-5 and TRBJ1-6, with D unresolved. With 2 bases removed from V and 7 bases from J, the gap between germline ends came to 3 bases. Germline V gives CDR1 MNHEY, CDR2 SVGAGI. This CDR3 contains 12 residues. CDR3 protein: CASSYPNSPLHF. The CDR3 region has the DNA TGTGCCAGCAGTTACCCGAATTCACCCCTCCACTTT.

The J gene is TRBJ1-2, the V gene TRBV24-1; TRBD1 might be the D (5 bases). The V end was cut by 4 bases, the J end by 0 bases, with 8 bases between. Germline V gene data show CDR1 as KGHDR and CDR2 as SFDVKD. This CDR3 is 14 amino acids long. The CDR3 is CATSDIGANYGYTF. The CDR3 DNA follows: TGTGCCACCAGTGACATAGGGGCTAACTATGGCTACACCTTC.

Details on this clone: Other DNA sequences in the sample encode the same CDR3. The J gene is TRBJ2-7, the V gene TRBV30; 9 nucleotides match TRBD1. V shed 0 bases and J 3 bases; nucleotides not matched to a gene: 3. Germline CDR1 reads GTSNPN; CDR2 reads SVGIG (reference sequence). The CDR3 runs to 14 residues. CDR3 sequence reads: CAWSVGTGSYEQYF. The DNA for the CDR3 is TGTGCCTGGAGTGTAGGGACAGGGAGCTACGAGCAGTACTTC.

CDR3: CASSSTSGGSTDTQYF. CDR3 DNA sequence: TGCGCCAGCAGCTCGACTAGCGGGGGATCCACAGATACGCAGTATTTT. The chain couples TRBV5-1 to TRBJ2-3, with TRBD2 matching over 12 bases. The CDR3 is 16 residues long. V lost 3 bases and J lost 2; bases outside the gene matches: 4. From germline, CDR1 is SGHRS and CDR2 YFSETQ.

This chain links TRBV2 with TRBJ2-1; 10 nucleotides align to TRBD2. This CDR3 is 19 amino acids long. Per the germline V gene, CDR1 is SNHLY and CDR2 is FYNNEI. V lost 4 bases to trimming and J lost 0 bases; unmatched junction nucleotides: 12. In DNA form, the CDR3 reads TGTGCCAGCAGTGTAGAAGCTAGCGGGGGCCCCTACTCCTACAATGAGCAGTTCTTC. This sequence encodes CASSVEASGGPYSYNEQFF.

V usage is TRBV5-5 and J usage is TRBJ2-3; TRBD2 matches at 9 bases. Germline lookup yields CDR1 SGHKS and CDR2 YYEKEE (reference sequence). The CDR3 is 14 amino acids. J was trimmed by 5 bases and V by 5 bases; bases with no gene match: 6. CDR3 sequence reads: CASRRGGAVDTQYF. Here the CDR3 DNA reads TGTGCCAGCAGACGCGGGGGGGCGGTAGATACGCAGTATTTT.

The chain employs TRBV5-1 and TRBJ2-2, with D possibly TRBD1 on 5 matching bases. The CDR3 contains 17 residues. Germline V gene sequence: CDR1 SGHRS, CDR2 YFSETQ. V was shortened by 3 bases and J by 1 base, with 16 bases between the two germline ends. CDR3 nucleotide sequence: TGCGCCAGCAGCTCGCGGTCCAGTACAGGGAACACCGGGGAGCTGTTTTTT. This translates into CASSSRSSTGNTGELFF.

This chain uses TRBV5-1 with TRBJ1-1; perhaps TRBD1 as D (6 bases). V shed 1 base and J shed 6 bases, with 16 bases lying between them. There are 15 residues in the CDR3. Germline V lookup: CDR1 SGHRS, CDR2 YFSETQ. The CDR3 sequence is CASSLLTPDSSEAFF. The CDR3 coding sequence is TGCGCCAGCAGCTTGCTTACACCGGACAGCTCTGAAGCTTTCTTT.

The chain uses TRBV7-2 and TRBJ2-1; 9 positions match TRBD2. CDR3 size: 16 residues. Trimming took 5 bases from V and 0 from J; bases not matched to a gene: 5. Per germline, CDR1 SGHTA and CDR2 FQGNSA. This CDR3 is CASSPISGSSYNEQFF. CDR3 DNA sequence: TGTGCCAGCAGCCCCATTAGCGGGAGCTCCTACAATGAGCAGTTCTTC.

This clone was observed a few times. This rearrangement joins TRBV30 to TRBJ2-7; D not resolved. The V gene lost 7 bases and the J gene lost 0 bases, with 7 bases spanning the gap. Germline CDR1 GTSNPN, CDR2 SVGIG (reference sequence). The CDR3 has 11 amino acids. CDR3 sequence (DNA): TGTGCCTCAAAGAGCTCCTACGAGCAGTACTTC. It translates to CASKSSYEQYF. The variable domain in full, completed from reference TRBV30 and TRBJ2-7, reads SQTIHQWPATLVQPVGSPLSLECTVEGTSNPNLYWYRQAAGRGLQLLFYSVGIGQISSEVPQNLSASRPQDRQFILSSKKLLLSDSGFYLCASKSSYEQYFGPGTRLTVT.

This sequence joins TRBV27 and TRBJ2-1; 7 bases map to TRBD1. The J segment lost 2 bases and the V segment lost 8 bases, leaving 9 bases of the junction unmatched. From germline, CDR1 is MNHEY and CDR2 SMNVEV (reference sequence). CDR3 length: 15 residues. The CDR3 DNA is TGTGCCAGCTCCACCCCGCAGGGGGCCTACAATGAGCAGTTCTTC. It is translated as CASSTPQGAYNEQFF.

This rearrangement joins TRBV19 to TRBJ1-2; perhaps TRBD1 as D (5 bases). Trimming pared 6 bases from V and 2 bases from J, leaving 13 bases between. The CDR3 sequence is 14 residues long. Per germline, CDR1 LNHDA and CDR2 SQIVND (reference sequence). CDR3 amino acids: CASRLTQGNYGYTF. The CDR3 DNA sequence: TGTGCCAGTAGGCTCACTCAGGGAAACTATGGCTACACCTTC. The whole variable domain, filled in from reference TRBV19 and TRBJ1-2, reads DGGITQSPKYLFRKEGQNVTLSCEQNLNHDAMYWYRQDPGQGLRLIYYSQIVNDFQKGDIAEGYSVSREKKESFPLTVTSAQKNPTAFYLCASRLTQGNYGYTFGSGTRLTVV.

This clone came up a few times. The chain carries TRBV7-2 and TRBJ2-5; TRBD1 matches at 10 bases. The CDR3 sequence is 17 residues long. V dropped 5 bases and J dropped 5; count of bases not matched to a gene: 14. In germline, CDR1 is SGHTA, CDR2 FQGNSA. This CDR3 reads CASSLRSGTGVSETQYF. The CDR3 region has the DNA TGTGCCAGCAGCCTACGCTCCGGGACAGGGGTCTCGGAGACCCAGTACTTC.

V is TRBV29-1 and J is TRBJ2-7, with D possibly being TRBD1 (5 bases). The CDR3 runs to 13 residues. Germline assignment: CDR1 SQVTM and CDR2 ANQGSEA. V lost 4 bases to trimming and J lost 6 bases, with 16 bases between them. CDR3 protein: CSVGSGKTAEQYF. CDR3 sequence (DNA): TGCAGCGTTGGTTCAGGGAAGACCGCCGAGCAGTACTTC.

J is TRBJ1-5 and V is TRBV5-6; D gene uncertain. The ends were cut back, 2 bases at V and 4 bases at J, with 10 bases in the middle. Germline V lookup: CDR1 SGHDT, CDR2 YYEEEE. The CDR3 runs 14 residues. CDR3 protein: CASSFSQINQPQHF. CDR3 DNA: TGTGCCAGCAGCTTCTCACAGATTAATCAGCCCCAGCATTTT.

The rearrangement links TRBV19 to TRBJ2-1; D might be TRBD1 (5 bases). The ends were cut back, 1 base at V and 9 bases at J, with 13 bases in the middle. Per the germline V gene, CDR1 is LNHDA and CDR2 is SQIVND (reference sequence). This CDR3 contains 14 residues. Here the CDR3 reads CASSIGQGSVEQFF. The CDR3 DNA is TGTGCCAGTAGTATAGGCCAGGGTAGTGTTGAGCAGTTCTTC. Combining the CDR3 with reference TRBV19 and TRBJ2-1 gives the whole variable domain DGGITQSPKYLFRKEGQNVTLSCEQNLNHDAMYWYRQDPGQGLRLIYYSQIVNDFQKGDIAEGYSVSREKKESFPLTVTSAQKNPTAFYLCASSIGQGSVEQFFGPGTRLTVL.

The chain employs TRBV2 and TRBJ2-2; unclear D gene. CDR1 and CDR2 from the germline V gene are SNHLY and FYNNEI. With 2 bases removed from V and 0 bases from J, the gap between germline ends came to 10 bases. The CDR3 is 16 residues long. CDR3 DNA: TGTGCCAGCAGTGAATTGTCAGCGACGAACACCGGGGAGCTGTTTTTT. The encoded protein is CASSELSATNTGELFF.

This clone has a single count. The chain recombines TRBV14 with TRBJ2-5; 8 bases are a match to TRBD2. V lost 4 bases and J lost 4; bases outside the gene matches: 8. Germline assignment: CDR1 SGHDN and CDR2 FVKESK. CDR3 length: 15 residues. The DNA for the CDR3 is TGTGCCAGCAGCCCCGCGGGGGGAGGTGGAGAGACCCAGTACTTC. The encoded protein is CASSPAGGGGETQYF.

The chain's CDR3 is CASSLPSGGYNEQFF. CDR3 nucleotide sequence: TGTGCCAGCAGCCTGCCTAGCGGGGGATACAATGAGCAGTTCTTC. The chain uses TRBV13 and TRBJ2-1; 10 bases align to TRBD2. The CDR3 is made up of 15 amino acids. CDR1 is PRHDT and CDR2 is FYEKMQ in the germline V gene (reference sequence). Trimming removed 5 bases from V and 4 bases from J; junction bases left unmatched: 5.

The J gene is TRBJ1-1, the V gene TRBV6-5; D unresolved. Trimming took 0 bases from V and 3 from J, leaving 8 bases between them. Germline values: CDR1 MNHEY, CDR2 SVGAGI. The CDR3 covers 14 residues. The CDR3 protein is CASSYSLFDTEAFF. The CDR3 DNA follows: TGTGCCAGCAGTTACTCGTTATTCGACACTGAAGCTTTCTTT.

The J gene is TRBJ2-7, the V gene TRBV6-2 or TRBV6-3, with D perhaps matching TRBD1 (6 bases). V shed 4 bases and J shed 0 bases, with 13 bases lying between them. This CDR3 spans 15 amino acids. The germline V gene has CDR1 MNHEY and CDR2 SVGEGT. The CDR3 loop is CASSSLADSSYEQYF. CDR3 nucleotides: TGTGCCAGCAGTTCCCTGGCGGACAGCTCCTACGAGCAGTACTTC.

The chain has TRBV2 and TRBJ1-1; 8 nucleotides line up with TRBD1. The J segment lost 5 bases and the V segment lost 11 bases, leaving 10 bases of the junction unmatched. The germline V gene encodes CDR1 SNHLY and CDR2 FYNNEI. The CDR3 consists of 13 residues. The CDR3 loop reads CAGGATGDTEAFF. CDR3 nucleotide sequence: TGTGCCGGTGGAGCGACAGGGGATACTGAAGCTTTCTTT. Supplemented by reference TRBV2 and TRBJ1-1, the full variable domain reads EPEVTQTPSHQVTQMGQEVILRCVPISNHLYFYWYRQILGQKVEFLVSFYNNEISEKSEIFDDQFSVERPDGSNFTLKIRSTKLEDSAMYFCAGGATGDTEAFFGQGTRLTVV.

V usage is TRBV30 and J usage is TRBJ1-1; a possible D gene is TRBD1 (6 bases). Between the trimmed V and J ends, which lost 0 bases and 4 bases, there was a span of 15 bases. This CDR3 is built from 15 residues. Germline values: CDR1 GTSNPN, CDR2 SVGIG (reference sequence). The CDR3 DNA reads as TGTGCCTGGAGTGTAAAGCAGGGGATGGGCACTGAAGCTTTCTTT. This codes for CAWSVKQGMGTEAFF.